The clone carrying this T cell receptor (beta chain) turned up a few times. The antigen remains undetermined. The CDR3 is 17 amino acids. Germline CDR1 LGHNA, CDR2 YSLEER. V lost 0 bases and J lost 9; bases outside the gene matches: 14. Library preparation (for TCRbeta) was performed with unique molecular identifiers. TCRdb redid the calling of the PCR reads with MiXCR, one entry per CDR3 protein. The data contain roughly 350,000 distinct CDR3 sequences, around 15% of them singletons. The sample comes from a study of T-cell reconstitution after alpha-beta-depleted transplantation in children. Regarding the study as a whole: Reportedly, only several hundred clones from non-depleted graft cells drove alpha-beta T-cell counts at about two months. The study traced high day-60 TCRbeta diversity in some patients to surviving recipient T cells and thymic progenitors. Among T cells one year after transplant, newly produced cells accounted for most counts and diversity.

The sequenced sample was PBMCs, mostly from graft donor cells, obtained 360 days after TCRalphabeta/CD19-depleted stem cell transplant. The source of this sequence is a male patient aged 2 to 10 who had a stem cell transplant for acute lymphoblastic leukemia, so the T cells may come from the graft donor. J is TRBJ2-1 and V is TRBV4-3; 7 positions agree with TRBD1. This CDR3 is CASSQDFRQGHRFEQFF. CDR3 DNA sequence: TGCGCCAGCAGCCAAGATTTTCGACAGGGTCACCGATTTGAGCAGTTCTTC.